This is a list of T cell receptor beta chains from one sample in a study of T cell repertoires in cytomegalovirus infection. MiXCR, run by TCRdb on the reads, gives a single entry per CDR3 protein. The table includes a few hundred thousand distinct CDR3 sequences, around a tenth detected once. The sequenced material came from PBMCs. Receptors were obtained from a human donor in good health (CMV status not recorded). Some clones in this sample may be carry-over from other donors' samples. CDR3s include the opening cysteine and the closing phenylalanine or tryptophan. Each record gives: D gene, clone size, J gene, V gene, CDR3 DNA, CDR3 protein. The D gene is left open where the match is weak. Part of the rows lack a size; the others show once, few, many or a class for expanded clones.

>TRBD1|many|TRBJ1-1|TRBV7-9
TGTGCCAGCAGCCCGGACAGGAGAGAAGCTTTCTTT
CASSPDRREAFF
>TRBD1|few|TRBJ2-7|TRBV27
TGTGCCAGCAGGACAGGGGGCGAAGAGCAGTACTTC
CASRTGGEEQYF
>.|few|TRBJ1-4|TRBV5-6
TGTGCCAGCAGCACCGCCGGGCGGACTGAAAAACTGTTTTTT
CASSTAGRTEKLFF
>.|.|TRBJ2-3|TRBV20-1
TGCAGTGCTAGTAGGCCGGGAACAGATACGCAGTATTTT
CSASRPGTDTQYF
>TRBD2|many|TRBJ2-3|TRBV7-2
TGTGCCAGCAGCTTCAATACCTTGACTAGCGGGGGCACAGATACGCAGTATTTT
CASSFNTLTSGGTDTQYF
>.|.|TRBJ1-5|TRBV28
TGTGCCAGCAGTTTAGAAGGGCGGAGGAATCAGCCCCAGCATTTT
CASSLEGRRNQPQHF
>.|few|TRBJ2-1|TRBV24-1
TGTGCCACCAGTGCCGGGGGATGGGGCAATGAGCAGTTCTTC
CATSAGGWGNEQFF
>.|.|TRBJ2-1|TRBV9
TGTGCCAGCAGCGTAAGTACGGATGAGCAGTTCTTC
CASSVSTDEQFF
>.|few|TRBJ2-6|TRBV12-3/TRBV12-4
TGTGCCAGCAGTTTAAATCTCGGCTCTGGGGCCAACGTCCTGACTTTC
CASSLNLGSGANVLTF
>TRBD2|.|TRBJ2-7|TRBV4-3
TGCGCCAGCAGCCCGGGACTAGCGAGTCCCGAGCAGTACTTC
CASSPGLASPEQYF
>.|many|TRBJ1-2|TRBV7-2
TGTGCCAGCAGCTTCTCTCATGGCTACACCTTC
CASSFSHGYTF